Presented here are 5 T cell receptor beta chains from one specimen sequenced in a study of blood T cell repertoires in COVID-19. Clones were sequenced by immunoSEQ multiplex PCR, and TCRdb holds only the in-frame ones, with some missing. The sample holds approximately 200,000 clones; 85% to 90% are singletons and the top ten take roughly 2.7%. Sequenced: peripheral blood. These receptors were collected from a man younger than 40 with COVID-19, enrolled during active disease.

This chain uses TRBV7-3 with TRBJ1-1, with 7 bases aligning to TRBD1. The ends lost 1 base at V and 4 bases at J; junction bases unmatched: 6. CDR1 and CDR2 from the germline V gene are SGHTA and FQGTGA. The CDR3 has 15 amino acids. Here the CDR3 reads CASSLIRGQSTEAFF. The CDR3 bases are TGTGCCAGCAGCTTAATTAGGGGGCAGAGCACTGAAGCTTTCTTT.

This clone was counted only a few times. The rearrangement links TRBV7-9 to TRBJ1-2; 7 nucleotides agree with TRBD1. With V trimmed by 5 bases and J by 4 bases, 10 bases remained unmatched. The CDR3 covers 15 residues. CDR1 SEHNR and CDR2 FQNEAQ come from the germline V gene (reference sequence). CDR3 region: CASSEGQMPGYGYTF. DNA of the CDR3: TGTGCCAGCAGCGAGGGACAGATGCCTGGCTATGGCTACACCTTC.

The chain is built from TRBV9 and TRBJ2-7; possible D gene TRBD1, 5 bases. The V end lost 4 bases, the J end lost 5 bases, and 16 bases lay between the germline ends. The CDR3 is 14 amino acids. Germline CDR1 is SGDLS and CDR2 is YYNGEE. The CDR3 protein is CASSPMAGFNEQYF. For the CDR3, the DNA is TGTGCCAGCAGCCCCATGGCAGGGTTTAACGAGCAGTACTTC.

The chain is built from TRBV30 and TRBJ2-1, with 7 nucleotides matching TRBD2. The V segment lost 1 base and the J segment 8 bases; nucleotides outside the gene matches: 14. The length of the CDR3 is 16 residues. The germline V gene has CDR1 GTSNPN and CDR2 SVGIG (reference sequence). Here the CDR3 reads CAWSGSAGASRDEQFF. The CDR3, as DNA: TGTGCCTGGAGTGGGTCCGCGGGAGCGTCTAGGGATGAGCAGTTCTTC.

The CDR3 loop is CASSGGMGQDGYTF. CDR3 DNA sequence: TGTGCCAGCTCCGGGGGAATGGGTCAGGATGGCTACACCTTC. The V call is TRBV27, the J call TRBJ1-2, with D perhaps TRBD1 (5 bases). The CDR3 is made up of 14 amino acids. V was shortened by 8 bases and J by 6 bases, with 19 bases between the two germline ends. CDR1 is MNHEY and CDR2 is SMNVEV in the germline V gene (reference sequence).